The clone carrying this T cell receptor (beta chain) was detected ten times or more. This CDR3 spans 16 amino acids. V dropped 5 bases and J dropped 5; count of bases not matched to a gene: 11. The record originates from a study of T-cell reconstitution after alpha-beta-depleted transplantation in children. Unique molecular identifiers tagged the TCRbeta library. TCRdb recomputed calls from the PCR reads with MiXCR, one row per CDR3 protein. The sample holds fewer than 120,000 distinct CDR3 sequences, under 13% seen once. Specimen: PBMCs from the stem cell graft donor, collected from the stem cell graft. J is TRBJ2-5 and V is TRBV12-3 or TRBV12-4; 10 bases fit TRBD2. The source is a human donor who donated a stem cell graft to a child with acute lymphoblastic leukemia. The CDR3 spells CASSRSLAGAGETQYF. The DNA of the CDR3 is TGTGCCAGCAGTCGCAGCCTAGCGGGAGCGGGGGAGACCCAGTACTTC.